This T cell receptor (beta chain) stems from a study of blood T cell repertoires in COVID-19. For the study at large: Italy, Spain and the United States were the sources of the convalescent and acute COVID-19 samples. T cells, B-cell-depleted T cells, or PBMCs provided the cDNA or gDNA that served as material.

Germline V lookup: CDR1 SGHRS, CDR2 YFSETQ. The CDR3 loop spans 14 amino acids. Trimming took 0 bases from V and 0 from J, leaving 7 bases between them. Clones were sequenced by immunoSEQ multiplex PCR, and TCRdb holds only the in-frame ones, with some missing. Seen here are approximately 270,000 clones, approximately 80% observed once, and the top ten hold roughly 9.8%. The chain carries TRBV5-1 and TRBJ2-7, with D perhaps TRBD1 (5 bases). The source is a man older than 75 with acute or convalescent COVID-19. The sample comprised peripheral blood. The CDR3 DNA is TGCGCCAGCAGCTTGGAGGACACCTCCTACGAGCAGTACTTC. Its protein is CASSLEDTSYEQYF.